Presented here are 31 T cell receptor beta chains from one specimen sequenced in a study of blood T cell repertoires in COVID-19. Sequenced by immunoSEQ multiplex PCR; TCRdb stores in-frame clones only, minus some. The sample has under 200,000 clones; around 87% are singletons. The source material was peripheral blood. Source of these receptors: a man between 60 and 70 years old with COVID-19, enrolled during active disease.

The table lists this clone with a few counts. This chain links TRBV3-1 (or the pseudogene TRBV3-2) with TRBJ1-1; the match to TRBD1 covers 8 bases. V gave up 0 bases and J gave up 10 bases; unmatched junction bases: 7. The CDR3 is 14 residues long. Germline CDR1 LGHDT, CDR2 YNNKEL (reference sequence). The CDR3 sequence: CASSQDAQGAGAFF. The CDR3 DNA reads TGTGCCAGCAGCCAAGATGCTCAGGGGGCTGGAGCTTTCTTT.

V is TRBV6-5 and J is TRBJ2-7; TRBD1 matches 7 bases. Germline V gene lookup returns CDR1 MNHEY and CDR2 SVGAGI. V shed 9 bases, J shed 2 bases, and the junction held 10 bases outside the gene matches. The CDR3 has 14 residues. The CDR3 here is CASSGTVPPYEQYF. CDR3 sequence (DNA): TGTGCCAGTTCCGGGACAGTGCCACCCTACGAGCAGTACTTC.

A single count supports this clone. This sequence joins TRBV19 and TRBJ2-5; D is uncertain. Germline lookup yields CDR1 LNHDA and CDR2 SQIVND (reference sequence). Deletions cut 2 bases from V and 0 bases from J, with 7 bases between. This CDR3 has 14 residues. This CDR3 is CASSIRRYQETQYF. The CDR3, as DNA: TGTGCCAGTAGTATACGGAGATACCAAGAGACCCAGTACTTC.

This sequence joins TRBV28 and TRBJ1-1; TRBD1 might be the D (6 bases). This CDR3 region has 16 residues. Germline V lookup: CDR1 MDHEN, CDR2 SYDVKM. The ends were cut back, 6 bases at V and 4 bases at J, with 21 bases in the middle. The CDR3 DNA is TGTGCCAGCAGCCCTCAGGGGCCACGAACGGTCACTGAAGCTTTCTTT. Protein: CASSPQGPRTVTEAFF.

The chain joins TRBV11-2 to TRBJ1-6; no reliable D call. CDR1 and CDR2 from the germline V gene are SGHAT and FQNNGV. The CDR3 runs 13 residues. The ends were cut back, 6 bases at V and 9 bases at J, with 12 bases in the middle. The CDR3 here is CASSPDHSSPLHF. DNA of the CDR3: TGTGCCAGCAGTCCTGATCACAGTTCACCCCTCCACTTT.

V and J are TRBV11-2 and TRBJ2-1; 12 positions agree with TRBD2. This CDR3 has 15 residues. CDR1 and CDR2 (germline): SGHAT, FQNNGV. The junction had 4 bases not matched to a gene; V was cut back by 7 bases and J by 3 bases. CDR3 amino acids: CASTQTSGSYNEQFF. Written as DNA, the CDR3 is TGTGCCAGCACCCAGACTAGCGGGAGCTACAATGAGCAGTTCTTC.

This clone was seen a handful of times. Other DNA sequences within the sample encode an identical CDR3. The chain carries TRBV18 and TRBJ1-1; 7 bases agree with TRBD1. V shed 6 bases, J shed 5 bases, and the junction held 6 bases outside the gene matches. The CDR3 spans 13 residues. Germline V lookup: CDR1 KGHSH, CDR2 LQKENI. As DNA, the CDR3 is TGTGCCAGCTCTCAGACAGGGTCGACTGAAGCTTTCTTT. Encoded protein: CASSQTGSTEAFF.

The rearrangement uses TRBV19 and TRBJ2-2; TRBD1 matches at 7 bases. The germline V gene encodes CDR1 LNHDA and CDR2 SQIVND (reference sequence). This CDR3 has 15 residues. Germline trimming cut 7 bases from V and 6 bases from J; bases unmatched to any gene: 11. For the CDR3, the DNA is TGTGCCAGTAACGTAGAGGGGGCGCGGGCCGGGGAGCTGTTTTTT. Translated: CASNVEGARAGELFF.

This clone was observed a single time. V is TRBV10-3 and J is TRBJ2-1, with 8 bases aligning to TRBD2. CDR3 size: 16 residues. The V gene end was trimmed by 5 bases and the J gene end by 4 bases; junction bases not matched to a gene: 10. Germline V gene lookup returns CDR1 ENHRY and CDR2 SYGVKD. The DNA for the CDR3 is TGTGCCATCAGTCCTAGCGGGCTACCCAAGTACAATGAGCAGTTCTTC. It specifies CAISPSGLPKYNEQFF.

V is TRBV24-1 and J is TRBJ2-2; a weak D match, TRBD1 (6 bases). Trimming shortened V by 1 base and J by 4 bases, and 15 bases separated the two germline ends. The CDR3 sequence is 17 residues long. Germline V gives CDR1 KGHDR, CDR2 SFDVKD. This CDR3 reads CATSDFGAGDLTGELFF. CDR3 in DNA: TGTGCCACCAGTGATTTTGGGGCAGGGGACCTCACCGGGGAGCTGTTTTTT.

This sequence joins TRBV27 and TRBJ2-2; possible D gene TRBD2, 6 bases. Germline CDR1 MNHEY, CDR2 SMNVEV (reference sequence). The CDR3 loop spans 15 amino acids. Trimming cost V 2 bases and J 1 base, with 8 bases left between them. CDR3 nucleotide sequence: TGTGCCAGCAGTTTAGGGCGGGGGAACACCGGGGAGCTGTTTTTT. Translation: CASSLGRGNTGELFF.

This chain links TRBV18 with TRBJ1-1, with 9 bases matching TRBD1. The length of the CDR3 is 20 residues. Germline-derived CDR1 and CDR2 are KGHSH and LQKENI. Trimming removed 2 bases from V and 1 base from J; junction bases left unmatched: 17. CDR3 loop: CASSPTPGTGTLRRNTEAFF. The CDR3 coding sequence is TGTGCCAGCTCACCAACTCCTGGGACAGGGACGTTAAGAAGGAACACTGAAGCTTTCTTT.

CDR3 coding DNA: TGTGCCAGTAGCAAAGGACAGGTGAATCAGCCCCAGCATTTT. This translates into CASSKGQVNQPQHF. The V gene is TRBV19, the J gene TRBJ1-5, with TRBD1 matching 7 bases. V shed 6 bases and J 4 bases; nucleotides not matched to a gene: 6. CDR3 length: 14 residues. Germline V gene lookup returns CDR1 LNHDA and CDR2 SQIVND (reference sequence).

The chain has TRBV2 and TRBJ2-1, with TRBD2 matching 13 bases. The CDR3 sequence is 14 residues long. V lost 7 bases to trimming and J lost 7 bases; unmatched junction nucleotides: 4. Germline values: CDR1 SNHLY, CDR2 FYNNEI. The CDR3 reads CASNKGLAGNEQFF. In nucleotides, the CDR3 is TGTGCCAGCAATAAGGGACTAGCGGGAAATGAGCAGTTCTTC.

J is TRBJ1-2 and V is TRBV28; D gene ambiguous. V lost 7 bases to trimming and J lost 0 bases, with 9 bases between them. Per germline, CDR1 MDHEN and CDR2 SYDVKM. This CDR3 is built from 13 residues. CDR3 sequence (DNA): TGTGCCAGCACCTTACGGGCTAACTATGGCTACACCTTC. Encoded protein: CASTLRANYGYTF.

The chain uses TRBV6-1 and TRBJ2-3; D unresolved. V shed 2 bases and J shed 14 bases, with 20 bases lying between them. Looked up from germline, CDR1 is MNHNS and CDR2 is SASEGT. The CDR3 is 14 residues long. The CDR3 protein is CASSETGTFARMYF. The CDR3 DNA reads TGTGCCAGCAGTGAAACTGGTACCTTCGCCCGCATGTATTTT.

V usage is TRBV18 and J usage is TRBJ2-3; D possibly corresponds to TRBD1 (6 bases). Trimming took off 4 bases at V and 3 bases at J, with 8 bases between the two ends. Germline values: CDR1 KGHSH, CDR2 LQKENI. The CDR3 is made up of 13 amino acids. This CDR3 reads CASSRGQTDTQYF. The CDR3 DNA sequence: TGTGCCAGCTCACGAGGACAGACAGATACGCAGTATTTT.

The chain employs TRBV28 and TRBJ1-4; D uncertain. V was pared by 5 bases and J by 11 bases, with 18 bases between. The CDR3 extends over 14 amino acids. Germline-derived CDR1 and CDR2 are MDHEN and SYDVKM. The CDR3 nucleotides are TGTGCCAGCAGTCCCAGTGGTGGACTGGGGAAACTGTTTTTT. Its translation: CASSPSGGLGKLFF. Combining the CDR3 with reference TRBV28 and TRBJ1-4 gives the whole variable domain DVKVTQSSRYLVKRTGEKVFLECVQDMDHENMFWYRQDPGLGLRLIYFSYDVKMKEKGDIPEGYSVSREKKERFSLILESASTNQTSMYLCASSPSGGLGKLFFGSGTQLSVL.

The V call is TRBV4-3, the J call TRBJ2-7; D perhaps matches TRBD1 (6 bases). The germline CDR1 and CDR2 sequences are LGHNA and YSLEER. The CDR3 extends over 15 amino acids. V lost 0 bases and J lost 6, with 15 bases in between. CDR3 residues: CASSQDRNRVGEQYF. The CDR3 bases are TGCGCCAGCAGCCAAGATCGGAACAGGGTAGGCGAGCAGTACTTC.

The rearrangement links TRBV10-3 to TRBJ1-2; TRBD1 might be the D (5 bases). The length of the CDR3 is 14 residues. Germline V lookup: CDR1 ENHRY, CDR2 SYGVKD. Trimming took 3 bases from V and 2 from J, leaving 10 bases between them. For the CDR3, the DNA is TGTGCCATCAGTGAAACAGGACGCAACTATGGCTACACCTTC. It encodes CAISETGRNYGYTF.

The DNA for the CDR3 is TGTGCCAGCAGTTTAACAGCCATAGGTGAAGCTTTCTTT. Translating it yields CASSLTAIGEAFF. This chain uses TRBV28 with TRBJ1-1; D call uncertain. CDR3 length equals 13 residues. Trimming removed 2 bases from V and 7 bases from J, with 11 bases in between. Per the germline V gene, CDR1 is MDHEN and CDR2 is SYDVKM.

The chain couples TRBV9 to TRBJ1-2; D might be TRBD1 (5 bases). In germline, CDR1 is SGDLS, CDR2 YYNGEE. V gave up 3 bases and J gave up 4 bases, with 13 bases separating them. The CDR3 runs to 14 residues. CDR3 bases: TGTGCCAGCAGCGGTCAGACAGACCTCTATGGCTACACCTTC. Residues: CASSGQTDLYGYTF.

V usage is TRBV5-1 and J usage is TRBJ1-1; D not resolved. V gave up 3 bases and J gave up 1 base, with 13 bases separating them. The CDR3 runs 15 residues. CDR1 SGHRS and CDR2 YFSETQ come from the germline V gene. The CDR3 region has the DNA TGCGCCAGCAGCTCGGAGTCGCCGACGAACACTGAAGCTTTCTTT. Amino acids: CASSSESPTNTEAFF.

This chain links TRBV10-2 with TRBJ2-7; perhaps TRBD2 as D (5 bases). V was clipped by 1 base and J by 0 bases, with 10 bases between them. Germline CDR1 is WSHSY and CDR2 is SAAADI. The CDR3 runs to 15 residues. The CDR3 loop is CASSELGSRSYEQYF. The DNA for the CDR3 is TGCGCCAGCAGTGAGTTGGGGAGTCGCTCCTACGAGCAGTACTTC.

The sample holds a few counts of this clone. The chain employs TRBV18 and TRBJ2-3, with D unresolved. Germline-derived CDR1 and CDR2 are KGHSH and LQKENI. This CDR3 comprises 15 residues. The V end lost 3 bases, the J end lost 0 bases, and 10 bases lay between the germline ends. CDR3 loop: CASSPSVSSTDTQYF. For the CDR3, the DNA is TGTGCCAGCTCACCCTCAGTGTCTAGCACAGATACGCAGTATTTT.

This sequence joins TRBV7-2 and TRBJ1-5; possibly TRBD1 for D (6 bases). Germline values: CDR1 SGHTA, CDR2 FQGNSA. The CDR3 has 15 amino acids. With 2 bases removed from V and 7 bases from J, the gap between germline ends came to 15 bases. The CDR3 protein is CASSLSDRLGQPQHF. The CDR3 coding sequence is TGTGCCAGCAGCTTATCCGACAGGCTGGGACAGCCCCAGCATTTT.

The V gene is TRBV18, the J gene TRBJ2-2; TRBD1 might be the D (6 bases). In germline, CDR1 is KGHSH, CDR2 LQKENI. The CDR3 runs 18 residues. Trimming left V 5 bases short and J 0 bases short, with 19 bases between. The CDR3 reads CASSATTRTAANTGELFF. The CDR3 nucleotides read TGTGCCAGCTCAGCGACGACCCGGACAGCCGCGAACACCGGGGAGCTGTTTTTT.

This clone has a handful of counts. The sample contains more than one DNA sequence encoding this CDR3. This chain joins TRBV6-4 and TRBJ1-6; 8 bases match TRBD1. V trimming: 6 bases; J trimming: 6 bases; junction bases outside the gene matches: 4. The CDR3 is 14 residues long. The germline CDR1 and CDR2 sequences are MRHNA and SNTAGT. CDR3 sequence reads: CASSRDRLNSPLHF. CDR3 in DNA: TGTGCCAGCAGCCGGGACAGGCTTAATTCACCCCTCCACTTT.

V gene TRBV6-6 combines with J gene TRBJ1-3; tentative D call: TRBD1 (5 bases). Trimming cost V 6 bases and J 4 bases, with 16 bases left between them. Germline V gene lookup returns CDR1 MNHNY and CDR2 SVGAGI (reference sequence). The CDR3 extends over 15 amino acids. Here the CDR3 DNA reads TGTGCCAGCAGGGGAACAGGCACCTCCGGAAACACCATATATTTT. Encoded protein: CASRGTGTSGNTIYF.

The J gene is TRBJ1-1, the V gene TRBV28; D is undetermined. The CDR3 spans 12 residues. V shed 7 bases and J shed 5 bases, with 11 bases lying between them. Per germline, CDR1 MDHEN and CDR2 SYDVKM. CDR3 loop: CASNPSRTEAFF. In nucleotides, the CDR3 is TGTGCCAGCAACCCATCGCGGACTGAAGCTTTCTTT.

This chain uses TRBV18 with TRBJ1-2; TRBD1 matches at 7 bases. The V gene's germline CDR1 is KGHSH and CDR2 LQKENI. The ends lost 6 bases at V and 8 bases at J; junction bases unmatched: 12. CDR3 length: 14 residues. Written as DNA, the CDR3 is TGTGCCAGCTCCGTCCGACAGGGTGAGGGCGGCTACACCTTC. Encoded protein: CASSVRQGEGGYTF.